What follows is one T cell receptor (beta chain) and its context. Its target is unknown. The data were obtained in a study of cytomegalovirus exposure and HLA in healthy donors. Healthy bone marrow donors supplied every sample. PCR involved 60 Vbeta and 13 Jbeta primers. Sequencing used immunoSEQ multiplex PCR; TCRdb keeps in-frame clones, though not all of them. Of tens of thousands of clones listed, around 85% are singletons. V lost 3 bases and J lost 5, with 16 bases in between. The length of the CDR3 is 15 residues. Germline-derived CDR1 and CDR2 are MNHNY and SVGAGI (reference sequence). The study's findings and limits: A later analysis showed that HLA-associated TCR beta chains had undergone more clonal expansion than equally common others.

The chain combines TRBV6-6 with TRBJ1-1; D is perhaps TRBD1 (6 bases). This TCR was sampled from a man between 18 and 29 years old in good health and CMV-seronegative. The sequencing sample was made of PBMCs. CDR3 sequence reads: CASSYGRGISTEAFF. The CDR3 DNA sequence: TGTGCCAGCAGTTATGGGAGGGGGATTAGTACTGAAGCTTTCTTT.